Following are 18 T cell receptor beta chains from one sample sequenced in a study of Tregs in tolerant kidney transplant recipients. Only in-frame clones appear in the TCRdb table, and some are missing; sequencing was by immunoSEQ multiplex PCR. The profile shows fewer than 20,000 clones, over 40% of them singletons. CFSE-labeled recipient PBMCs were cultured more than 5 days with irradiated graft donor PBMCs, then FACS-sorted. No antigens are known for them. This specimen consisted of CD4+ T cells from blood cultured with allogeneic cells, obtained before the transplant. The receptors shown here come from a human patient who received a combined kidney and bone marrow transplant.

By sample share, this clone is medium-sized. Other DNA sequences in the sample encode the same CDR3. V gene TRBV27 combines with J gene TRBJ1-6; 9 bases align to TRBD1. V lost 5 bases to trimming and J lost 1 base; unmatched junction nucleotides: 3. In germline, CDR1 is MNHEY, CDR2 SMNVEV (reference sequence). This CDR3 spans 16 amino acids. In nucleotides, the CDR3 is TGTGCCAGCAGTCTGGGGACAGGGTCCTATAATTCACCCCTCCACTTT. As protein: CASSLGTGSYNSPLHF.

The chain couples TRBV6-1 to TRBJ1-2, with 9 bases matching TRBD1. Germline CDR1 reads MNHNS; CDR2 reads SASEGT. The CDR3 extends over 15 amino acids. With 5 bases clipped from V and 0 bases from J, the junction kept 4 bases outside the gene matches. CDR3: CASSHRGLPNYGYTF. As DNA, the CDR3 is TGTGCCAGCAGTCACAGGGGGCTCCCTAACTATGGCTACACCTTC.

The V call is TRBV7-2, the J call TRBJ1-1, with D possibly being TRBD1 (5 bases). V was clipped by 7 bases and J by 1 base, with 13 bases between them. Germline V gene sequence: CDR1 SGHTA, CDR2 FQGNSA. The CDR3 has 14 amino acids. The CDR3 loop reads CASITRGGNTEAFF. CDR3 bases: TGTGCCAGCATCACCCGGGGGGGGAACACTGAAGCTTTCTTT.

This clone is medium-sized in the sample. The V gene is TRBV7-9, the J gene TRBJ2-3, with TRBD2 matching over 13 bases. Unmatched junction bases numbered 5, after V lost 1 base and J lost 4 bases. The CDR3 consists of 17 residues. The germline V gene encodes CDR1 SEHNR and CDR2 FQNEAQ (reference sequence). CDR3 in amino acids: CASSLGTSGRAADTQYF. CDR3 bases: TGTGCCAGCAGCTTAGGTACTAGCGGGAGGGCGGCAGATACGCAGTATTTT.

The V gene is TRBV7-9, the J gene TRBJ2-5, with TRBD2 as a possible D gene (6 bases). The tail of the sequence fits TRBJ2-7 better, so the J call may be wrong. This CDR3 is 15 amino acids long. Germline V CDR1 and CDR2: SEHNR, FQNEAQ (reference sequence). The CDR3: CASSLGSSAIYEQYF. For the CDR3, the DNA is TGTGCCAGCAGCCTAGGGTCTAGCGCAATTTACGAGCAGTACTTC.

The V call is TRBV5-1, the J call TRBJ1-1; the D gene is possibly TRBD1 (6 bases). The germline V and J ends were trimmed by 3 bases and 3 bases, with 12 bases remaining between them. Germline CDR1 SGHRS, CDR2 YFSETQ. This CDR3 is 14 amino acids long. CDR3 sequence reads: CASSSGQKDTEAFF. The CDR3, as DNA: TGCGCCAGCAGCTCTGGACAGAAAGACACTGAAGCTTTCTTT.

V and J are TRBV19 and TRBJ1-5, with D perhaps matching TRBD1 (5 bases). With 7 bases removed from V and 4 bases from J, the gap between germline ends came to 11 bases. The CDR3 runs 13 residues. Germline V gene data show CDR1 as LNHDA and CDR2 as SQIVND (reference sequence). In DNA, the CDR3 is TGTGCCAGTATGACAGACAGAAATCAGCCCCAGCATTTT. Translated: CASMTDRNQPQHF.

As DNA, the CDR3 is TGTGCCAGCAGCTTGACAGGGACTGGAAACACCATATATTTT. Translating gives CASSLTGTGNTIYF. V gene TRBV5-6 combines with J gene TRBJ1-3, with a possible D match to TRBD1 (6 bases). CDR3 length: 14 residues. Per the germline V gene, CDR1 is SGHDT and CDR2 is YYEEEE. V gave up 1 base and J gave up 2 bases, with 7 bases separating them.

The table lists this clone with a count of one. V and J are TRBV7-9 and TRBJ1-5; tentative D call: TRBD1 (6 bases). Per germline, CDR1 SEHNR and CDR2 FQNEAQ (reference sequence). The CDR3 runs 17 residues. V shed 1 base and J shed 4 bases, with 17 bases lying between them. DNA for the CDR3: TGTGCCAGCAGCTTAGGCACAGGGTCTTTGAATAATCAGCCCCAGCATTTT. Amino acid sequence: CASSLGTGSLNNQPQHF.

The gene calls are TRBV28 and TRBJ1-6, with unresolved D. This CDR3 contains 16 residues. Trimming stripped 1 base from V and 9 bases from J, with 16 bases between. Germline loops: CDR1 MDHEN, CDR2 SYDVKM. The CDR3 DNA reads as TGTGCCAGCAGTTTATATCTAGGGAGTTTAAGTTCACCCCTCCACTTT. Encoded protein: CASSLYLGSLSSPLHF. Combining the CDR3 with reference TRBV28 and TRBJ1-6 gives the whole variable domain DVKVTQSSRYLVKRTGEKVFLECVQDMDHENMFWYRQDPGLGLRLIYFSYDVKMKEKGDIPEGYSVSREKKERFSLILESASTNQTSMYLCASSLYLGSLSSPLHFGNGTRLTVT.

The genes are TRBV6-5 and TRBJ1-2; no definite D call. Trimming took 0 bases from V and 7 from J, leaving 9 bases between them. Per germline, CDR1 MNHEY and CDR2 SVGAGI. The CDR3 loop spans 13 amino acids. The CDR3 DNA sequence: TGTGCCAGCAGTTACTCGAGGAAGCGTGGCTACACCTTC. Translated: CASSYSRKRGYTF.

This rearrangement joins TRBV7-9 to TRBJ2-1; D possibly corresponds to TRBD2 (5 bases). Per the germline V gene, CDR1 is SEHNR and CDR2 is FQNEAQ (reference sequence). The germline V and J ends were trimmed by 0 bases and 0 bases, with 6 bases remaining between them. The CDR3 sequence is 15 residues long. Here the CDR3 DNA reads TGTGCCAGCAGCTTAGCGGGAGTCTCCTACAATGAGCAGTTCTTC. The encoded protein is CASSLAGVSYNEQFF.

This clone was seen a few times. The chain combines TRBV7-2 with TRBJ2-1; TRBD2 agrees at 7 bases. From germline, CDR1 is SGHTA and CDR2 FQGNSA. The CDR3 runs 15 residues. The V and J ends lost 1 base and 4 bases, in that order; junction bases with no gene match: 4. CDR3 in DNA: TGTGCCAGCAGCTTAGAAGCGGGACTGTACAATGAGCAGTTCTTC. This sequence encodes CASSLEAGLYNEQFF.

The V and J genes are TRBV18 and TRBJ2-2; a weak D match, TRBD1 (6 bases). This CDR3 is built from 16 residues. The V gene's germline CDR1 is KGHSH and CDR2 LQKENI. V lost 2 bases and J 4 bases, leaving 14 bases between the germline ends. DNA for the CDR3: TGTGCCAGCTCACCAAACGGTCAAGGGGGCACCGGGGAGCTGTTTTTT. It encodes CASSPNGQGGTGELFF.

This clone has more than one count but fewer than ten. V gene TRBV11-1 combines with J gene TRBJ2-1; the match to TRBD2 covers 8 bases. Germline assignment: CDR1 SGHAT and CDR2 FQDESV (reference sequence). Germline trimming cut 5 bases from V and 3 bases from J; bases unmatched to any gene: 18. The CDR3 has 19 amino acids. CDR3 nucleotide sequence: TGTGCCAGCAGCCCCGGGGGGGCGGGCCAAAGAGGGGGCTACAATGAGCAGTTCTTC. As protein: CASSPGGAGQRGGYNEQFF.

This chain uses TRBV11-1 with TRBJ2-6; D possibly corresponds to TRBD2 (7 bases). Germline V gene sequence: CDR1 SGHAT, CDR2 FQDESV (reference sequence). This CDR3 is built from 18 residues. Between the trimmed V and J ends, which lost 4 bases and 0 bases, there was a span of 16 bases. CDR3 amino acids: CASSWGGRQFSGANVLTF. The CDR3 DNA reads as TGTGCCAGCAGCTGGGGGGGGCGACAGTTCTCTGGGGCCAACGTCCTGACTTTC.

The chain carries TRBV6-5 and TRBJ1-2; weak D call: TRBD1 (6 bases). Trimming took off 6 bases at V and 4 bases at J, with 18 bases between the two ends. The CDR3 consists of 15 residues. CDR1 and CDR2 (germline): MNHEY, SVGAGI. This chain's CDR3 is CASSDGQREFYGYTF. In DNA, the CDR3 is TGTGCCAGCAGCGATGGACAGAGAGAGTTCTATGGCTACACCTTC.

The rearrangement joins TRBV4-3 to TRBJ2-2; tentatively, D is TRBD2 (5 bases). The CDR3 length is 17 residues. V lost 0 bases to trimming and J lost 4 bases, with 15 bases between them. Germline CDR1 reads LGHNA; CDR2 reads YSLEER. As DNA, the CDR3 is TGCGCCAGCAGCCAAGATGGCGGGCGAAGGAGCACCGGGGAGCTGTTTTTT. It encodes CASSQDGGRRSTGELFF.